Below, one T cell receptor beta chain is given with its context. Antigen unknown. There are 13 residues in the CDR3. Germline V gene lookup returns CDR1 SGHRS and CDR2 YFSETQ. The V segment lost 3 bases and the J segment 5 bases; nucleotides outside the gene matches: 3. The sample belongs to a study of cytomegalovirus exposure and HLA in healthy donors. The study, taken as a whole, reports: Later on, an analysis tied over 15,000 TCR beta sequences to HLA alleles at 0.05 false discovery rate. Donors were assumed by presence/absence analyses to have roughly uniform sequencing depth. High sensitivity and specificity were reportedly achieved when the classifier diagnosed cytomegalovirus status. TCR beta V- and J-gene trimming, according to a later analysis, was linked to a missense DCLRE1C variant.

The PCR employed 60 Vbeta primers together with 13 Jbeta primers. TCRdb keeps only in-frame clones here, not all; method: immunoSEQ multiplex PCR. Of 110,000 to 150,000 clones listed, around 77% were seen once; the top ten hold more than 0.85%. The clonotype originates from a man between 18 and 29 years old in good health and CMV-seronegative. The sequenced sample consisted of PBMCs. The chain links TRBV5-1 to TRBJ1-2; 8 positions agree with TRBD1. This CDR3 reads CASSSGGVYGYTF. The CDR3 DNA follows: TGCGCCAGCAGCTCAGGGGGCGTATATGGCTACACCTTC.